This TCR beta chain was profiled in a study of T cell responses to AZD1222 COVID-19 vaccine. As concerns this clone: The target antigen is unknown.

The CDR3 sequence is 17 residues long. Per germline, CDR1 SGHVS and CDR2 FNYEAQ. Trimming left V 1 base short and J 3 bases short, with 18 bases between. Study-wide points: Targeting of unmutated variant regions was reportedly seen in nearly half of spike-specific TCRs.

TCRdb keeps only in-frame clones here, not all; method: immunoSEQ multiplex PCR. Among 130,000 or so clones listed, 75% to 90% were seen once. The rearrangement joins TRBV7-6 to TRBJ2-5; D might be TRBD2 (6 bases). The sequence was collected from an adult in good health. The sample was peripheral blood, taken on day 0 of AZD1222 vaccination. In DNA, the CDR3 is TGTGCCAGCAGCTTAGATGCAGGCGTTAGCGGCGAAGAGACCCAGTACTTC. This sequence encodes CASSLDAGVSGEETQYF. Based on the CDR3 plus reference TRBV7-6 and TRBJ2-5, the full variable domain is GAGVSQSPRYKVTKRGQDVALRCDPISGHVSLYWYRQALGQGPEFLTYFNYEAQQDKSGLPNDRFSAERPEGSISTLTIQRTEQRDSAMYRCASSLDAGVSGEETQYFGPGTRLLVL.